This TCR beta chain was recorded in a study of blood T cell repertoires in COVID-19. Across the whole study: Italy, Spain and the United States were the sources of the convalescent and acute COVID-19 samples. From T cells, B-cell-depleted T cells, or PBMCs came the material, which was cDNA or gDNA.

This table comes from immunoSEQ multiplex PCR, and its TCRdb copy is limited to in-frame clones, with some not included. This sample yields some 160,000 clones, of which approximately 90% are seen a single time; under 13% belongs to the top ten. CDR1 and CDR2 from the germline V gene are SNHLY and FYNNEI. V lost 6 bases and J lost 0, with 9 bases in between. This CDR3 comprises 14 residues. This clone was seen more than once but under ten times. This clonotype was obtained from a woman in her seventies with COVID-19, enrolled during active disease. Sequencing was carried out using peripheral blood. The rearrangement joins TRBV2 to TRBJ1-3, with D possibly TRBD1 on 5 matching bases. The CDR3 loop is CASRDGHSGNTIYF. Here the CDR3 DNA reads TGTGCCAGCAGAGACGGACACTCTGGAAACACCATATATTTT.